This T cell receptor beta chain emerged from a study of OX40 agonist ivuxolimab in advanced cancers. Study-level information: Patients with hepatocellular carcinoma, melanoma, renal cell or head and neck cancer made up the dose-escalation patients. Study-wide points: CD8+ T cells were the subset that, on average, had more expanded clones than CD4+.

CDR3 length equals 15 residues. The germline V gene has CDR1 LNHDA and CDR2 SQIVND (reference sequence). The trim removed 1 base at V and 0 bases at J, leaving 3 bases unmatched. Measured with immunoSEQ multiplex PCR; TCRdb has only the in-frame clones, and not every one. The sample has about 45,000 clones; about 89% are singletons. Sampled blood was obtained at baseline, cycle 4 day 1, and cycle 7 day 1. This clone was recorded once. As yet, its antigen is unknown. The sequencing used CD4+ or CD8+ T cells sorted from blood, collected in a trial of the OX40 agonist ivuxolimab. This clonotype was sampled from an adult with an advanced solid tumor such as melanoma, head and neck, liver or kidney cancer. This chain connects TRBV19 to TRBJ2-7, with TRBD1 matching 7 bases. The DNA for the CDR3 is TGTGCCAGTAGTATAGGGCCAGGGGGCTCCTACGAGCAGTACTTC. It codes for CASSIGPGGSYEQYF.